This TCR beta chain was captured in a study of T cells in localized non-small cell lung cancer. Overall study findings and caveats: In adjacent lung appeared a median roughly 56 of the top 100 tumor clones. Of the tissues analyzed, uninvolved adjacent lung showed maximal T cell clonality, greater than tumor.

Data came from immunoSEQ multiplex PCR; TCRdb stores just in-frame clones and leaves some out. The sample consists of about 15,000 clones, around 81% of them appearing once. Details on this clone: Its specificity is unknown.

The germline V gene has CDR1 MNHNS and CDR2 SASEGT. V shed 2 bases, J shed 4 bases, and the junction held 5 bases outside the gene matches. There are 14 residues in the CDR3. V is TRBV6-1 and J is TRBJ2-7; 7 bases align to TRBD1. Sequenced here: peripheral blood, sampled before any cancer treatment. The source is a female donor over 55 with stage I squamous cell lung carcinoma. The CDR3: CASSENQGQYEQYF. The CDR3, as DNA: TGTGCCAGCAGTGAAAACCAGGGACAGTACGAGCAGTACTTC.